Listed here is a single T cell receptor (beta chain). The record originates from a study of blood T cell repertoires in COVID-19. Study overall: The origin of the acute and convalescent COVID-19 samples was the United States, Italy and Spain. T cells, B-cell-depleted T cells, or PBMCs provided the cDNA or gDNA that served as material.

V shed 5 bases and J 6 bases; nucleotides not matched to a gene: 4. This CDR3 is built from 12 residues. Germline CDR1 is MNHEY and CDR2 is SVGEGT. The data were produced by immunoSEQ multiplex PCR, yet TCRdb's version contains in-frame clones alone and is incomplete. The data contain 300,000 to 450,000 clones, approximately 89% of them singletons. Sequences were obtained from PBMCs or T cells enriched from blood (not recorded which). The receptor's source is a man aged 25 to 40 who had recovered from COVID-19. V usage is TRBV6-2 or TRBV6-3 and J usage is TRBJ2-7; 7 bases fit TRBD1. CDR3: CASSDRVSEQYF. CDR3 nucleotides: TGTGCCAGCAGTGACAGGGTCTCCGAGCAGTACTTC.